This T cell receptor (beta chain) was profiled in a study of T cell clonality in common variable immunodeficiency. Blood samples were heparinized, about 5 to 9 ml per donor. TCRdb's table, derived via immunoSEQ multiplex PCR, lists solely in-frame clones and lacks some. The profile covers 25,000 to 35,000 clones, none occurring a single time. This clone was recorded many times. The read terminates 3 residues ahead of where the CDR3 ends, so the germline J gene completes it. The CDR3 consists of 13 residues. The V gene's germline CDR1 is PRHDT and CDR2 FYEKMQ (reference sequence). V lost 5 bases to trimming and J lost 4 bases, with 11 bases between them.

The gene calls are TRBV13 and TRBJ2-5, with D unresolved. This receptor was taken from a person aged 18 to 70 in good health. The material sequenced was peripheral blood mononuclear cells. Here the CDR3 reads CASSPRNSETQYF. The sequenced CDR3 bases are TGTGCCAGCAGCCCCCGAAACTCAGAGACC.